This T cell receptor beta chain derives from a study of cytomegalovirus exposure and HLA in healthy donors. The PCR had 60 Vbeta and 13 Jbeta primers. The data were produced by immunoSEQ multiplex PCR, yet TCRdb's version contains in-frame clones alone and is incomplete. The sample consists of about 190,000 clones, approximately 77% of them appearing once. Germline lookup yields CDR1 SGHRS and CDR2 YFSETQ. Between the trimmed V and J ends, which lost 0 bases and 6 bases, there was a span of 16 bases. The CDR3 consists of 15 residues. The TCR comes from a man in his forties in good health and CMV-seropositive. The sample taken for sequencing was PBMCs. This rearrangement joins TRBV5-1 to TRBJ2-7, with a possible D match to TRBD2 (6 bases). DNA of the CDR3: TGCGCCAGCAGCTTGGCCGGTGCGGAGGGTAGCGAGCAGTACTTC. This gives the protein CASSLAGAEGSEQYF.